This T cell receptor (beta chain) was sequenced in a study of T cells in localized non-small cell lung cancer. With V trimmed by 4 bases and J by 2 bases, 6 bases remained unmatched. The CDR3 is made up of 17 amino acids. Germline CDR1 reads SEHNR; CDR2 reads FQNEAQ (reference sequence). A word on this clone: The antigen is not known.

The repertoire was sequenced with immunoSEQ multiplex PCR; TCRdb's copy has only in-frame clones and lacks some. The sample consists of 78,000 or so clones, 84% of them appearing once. General study findings and limits: Maximal T cell clonality occurred in uninvolved adjacent lung, with tumor ranking below it.

The sample consisted of peripheral blood, taken before any cancer treatment. The chain links TRBV7-9 to TRBJ2-2; 11 bases align to TRBD2. The sequence came from a man between 40 and 70 years old with stage I lung adenocarcinoma. CDR3 sequence (DNA): TGTGCCAGCAGCTCCATCACTAGCGGGGGAAACACCGGGGAGCTGTTTTTT. Protein product: CASSSITSGGNTGELFF.